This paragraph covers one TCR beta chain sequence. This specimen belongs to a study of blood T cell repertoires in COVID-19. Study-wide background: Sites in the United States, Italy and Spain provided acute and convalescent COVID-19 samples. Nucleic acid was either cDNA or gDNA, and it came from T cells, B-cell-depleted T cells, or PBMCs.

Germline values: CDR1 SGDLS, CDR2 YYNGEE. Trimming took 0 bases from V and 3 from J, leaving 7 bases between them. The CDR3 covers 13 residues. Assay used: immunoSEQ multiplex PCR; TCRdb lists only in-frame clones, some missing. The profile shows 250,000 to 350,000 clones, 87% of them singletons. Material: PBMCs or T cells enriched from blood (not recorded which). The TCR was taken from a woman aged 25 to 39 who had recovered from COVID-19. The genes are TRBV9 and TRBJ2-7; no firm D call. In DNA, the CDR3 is TGTGCCAGCAGCGTAGTTCCAGGCTACGAGCAGTACTTC. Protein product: CASSVVPGYEQYF. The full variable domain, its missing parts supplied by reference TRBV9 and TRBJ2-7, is DSGVTQTPKHLITATGQRVTLRCSPRSGDLSVYWYQQSLDQGLQFLIQYYNGEERAKGNILERFSAQQFPDLHSELNLSSLELGDSALYFCASSVVPGYEQYFGPGTRLTVT.